This T cell receptor (beta chain) was sequenced for a study of early T cells in non-severe SARS-CoV-2 infection. In the study overall: Sequencing was performed on bulk RNA from unsorted whole blood, leaving chains unpaired.

In its sample, this clonotype was seen a few times. TCRdb recomputed calls from the 5' RACE reads with MiXCR, one row per CDR3 protein. The sample shows 90,000 to 130,000 distinct CDR3 sequences, approximately 12% of them seen only once. The CDR3 sequence is 15 residues long. V gave up 9 bases and J gave up 5 bases, with 20 bases separating them. Germline CDR1 and CDR2: LNHDA and SQIVND (reference sequence). The receptor's source is an adult who was a healthcare worker with PCR-confirmed SARS-CoV-2 infection or an uninfected control (not recorded which). The sequenced sample was whole blood, obtained at baseline. V usage is TRBV19 and J usage is TRBJ1-5, with D perhaps TRBD1 (5 bases). CDR3 amino acids: CASKTGQGFDQPQHF. The DNA for the CDR3 is TGTGCCAGCAAAACCGGGCAGGGATTCGATCAGCCCCAGCATTTT.